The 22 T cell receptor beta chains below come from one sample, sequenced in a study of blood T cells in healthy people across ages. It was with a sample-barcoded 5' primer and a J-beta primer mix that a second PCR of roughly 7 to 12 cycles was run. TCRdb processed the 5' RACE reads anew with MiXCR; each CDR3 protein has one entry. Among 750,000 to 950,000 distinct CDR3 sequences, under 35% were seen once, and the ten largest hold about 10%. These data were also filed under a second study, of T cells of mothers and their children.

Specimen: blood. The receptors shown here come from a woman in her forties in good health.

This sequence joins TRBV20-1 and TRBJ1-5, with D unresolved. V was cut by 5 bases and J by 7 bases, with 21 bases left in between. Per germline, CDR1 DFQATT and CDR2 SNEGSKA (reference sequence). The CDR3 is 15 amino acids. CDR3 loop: CSASQTWPLEQPQHF. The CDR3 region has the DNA TGCAGTGCTTCCCAAACATGGCCCCTAGAACAGCCCCAGCATTTT.

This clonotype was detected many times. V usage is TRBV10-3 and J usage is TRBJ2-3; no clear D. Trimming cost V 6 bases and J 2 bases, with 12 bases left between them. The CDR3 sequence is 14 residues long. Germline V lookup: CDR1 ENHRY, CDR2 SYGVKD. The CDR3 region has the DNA TGTGCCATCAGGGACCTACAGCTCACAGATACGCAGTATTTT. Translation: CAIRDLQLTDTQYF.

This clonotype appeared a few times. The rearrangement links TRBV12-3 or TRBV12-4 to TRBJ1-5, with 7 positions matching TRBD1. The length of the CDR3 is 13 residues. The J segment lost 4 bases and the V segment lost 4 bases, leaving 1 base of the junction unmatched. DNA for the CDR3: TGTGCCAGCAGTTGGGGACAGAATCAGCCCCAGCATTTT. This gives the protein CASSWGQNQPQHF.

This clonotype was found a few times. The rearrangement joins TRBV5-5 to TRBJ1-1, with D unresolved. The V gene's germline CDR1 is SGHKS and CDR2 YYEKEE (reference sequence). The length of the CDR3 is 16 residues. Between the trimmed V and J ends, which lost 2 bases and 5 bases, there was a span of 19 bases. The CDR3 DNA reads TGTGCCAGCAGCTTTGTTGGTGGAAAATCGGTAACTGAAGCTTTCTTT. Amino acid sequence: CASSFVGGKSVTEAFF. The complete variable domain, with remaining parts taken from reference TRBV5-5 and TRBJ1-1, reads DAGVTQSPTHLIKTRGQQVTLRCSPISGHKSVSWYQQVLGQGPQFIFQYYEKEERGRGNFPDRFSARQFPNYSSELNVNALLLGDSALYLCASSFVGGKSVTEAFFGQGTRLTVV.

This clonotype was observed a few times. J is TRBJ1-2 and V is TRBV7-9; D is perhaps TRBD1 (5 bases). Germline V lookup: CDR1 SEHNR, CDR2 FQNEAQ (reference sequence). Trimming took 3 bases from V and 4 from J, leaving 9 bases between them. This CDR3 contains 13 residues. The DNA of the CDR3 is TGTGCCAGCAGCTTCGGGGACGGCTATGGCTACACCTTC. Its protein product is CASSFGDGYGYTF.

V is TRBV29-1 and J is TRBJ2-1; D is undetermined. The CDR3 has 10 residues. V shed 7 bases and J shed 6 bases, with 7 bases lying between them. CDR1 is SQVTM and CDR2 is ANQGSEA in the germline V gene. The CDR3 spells CSAIGNEQFF. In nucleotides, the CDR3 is TGCAGCGCCATCGGCAATGAGCAGTTCTTC.

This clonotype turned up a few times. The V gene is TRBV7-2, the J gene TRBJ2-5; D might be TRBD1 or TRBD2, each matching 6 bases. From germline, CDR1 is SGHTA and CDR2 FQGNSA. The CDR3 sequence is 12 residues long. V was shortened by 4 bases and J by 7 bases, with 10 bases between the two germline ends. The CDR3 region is CASSWGAGTQYF. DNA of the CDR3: TGTGCCAGCAGCTGGGGGGCTGGGACCCAGTACTTC.

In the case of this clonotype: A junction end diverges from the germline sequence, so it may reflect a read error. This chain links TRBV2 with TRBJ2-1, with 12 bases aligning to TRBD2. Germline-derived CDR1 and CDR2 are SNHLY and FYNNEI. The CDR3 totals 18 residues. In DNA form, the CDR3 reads TGTGCCAGCAGCGAAGGTCTAGCGGGGGGGATATCCTACAATGAGCAGTTCTTC. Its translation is CASSEGLAGGISYNEQFF.

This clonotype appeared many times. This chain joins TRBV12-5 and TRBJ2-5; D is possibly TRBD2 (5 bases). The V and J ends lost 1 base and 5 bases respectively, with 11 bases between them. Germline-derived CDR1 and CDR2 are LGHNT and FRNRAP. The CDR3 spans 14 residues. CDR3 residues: CASGLDFRGETQYF. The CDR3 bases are TGTGCTAGTGGTTTGGACTTCCGCGGGGAGACCCAGTACTTC.

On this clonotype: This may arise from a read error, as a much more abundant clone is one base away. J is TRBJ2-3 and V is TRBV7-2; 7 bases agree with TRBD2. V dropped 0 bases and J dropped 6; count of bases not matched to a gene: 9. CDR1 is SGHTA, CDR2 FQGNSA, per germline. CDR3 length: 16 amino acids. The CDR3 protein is CASSLAMSGVRDTQYF. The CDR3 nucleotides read TGTGCCAGCAGCTTAGCGATGAGCGGGGTCAGGGATACGCAGTATTTT.

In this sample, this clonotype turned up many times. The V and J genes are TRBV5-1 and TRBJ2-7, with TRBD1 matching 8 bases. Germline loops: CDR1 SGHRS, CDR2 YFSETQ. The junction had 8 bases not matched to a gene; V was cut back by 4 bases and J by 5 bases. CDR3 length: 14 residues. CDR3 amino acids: CASSPGQGRDEQYF. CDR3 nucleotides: TGCGCCAGCAGCCCCGGACAGGGTCGGGACGAGCAGTACTTC.

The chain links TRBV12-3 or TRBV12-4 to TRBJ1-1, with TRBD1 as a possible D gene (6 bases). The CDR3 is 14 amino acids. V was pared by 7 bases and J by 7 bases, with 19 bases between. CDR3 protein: CASTQNNRAGEAFF. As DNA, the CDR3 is TGTGCCAGCACCCAAAACAACAGGGCCGGTGAAGCTTTCTTT.

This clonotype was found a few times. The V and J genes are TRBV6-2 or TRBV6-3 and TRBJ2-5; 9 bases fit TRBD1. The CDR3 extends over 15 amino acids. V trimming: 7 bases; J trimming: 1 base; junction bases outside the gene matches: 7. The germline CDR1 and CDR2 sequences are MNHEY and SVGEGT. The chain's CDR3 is CASNPGTGIQETQYF. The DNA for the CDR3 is TGTGCCAGCAACCCCGGGACAGGGATCCAAGAGACCCAGTACTTC.

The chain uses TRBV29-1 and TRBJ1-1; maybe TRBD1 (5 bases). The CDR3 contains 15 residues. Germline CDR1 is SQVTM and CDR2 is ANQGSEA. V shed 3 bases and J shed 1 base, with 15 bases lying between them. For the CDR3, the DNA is TGCAGCGTTGACCCCGTGGGGCTCAGGAACACTGAAGCTTTCTTT. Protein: CSVDPVGLRNTEAFF.

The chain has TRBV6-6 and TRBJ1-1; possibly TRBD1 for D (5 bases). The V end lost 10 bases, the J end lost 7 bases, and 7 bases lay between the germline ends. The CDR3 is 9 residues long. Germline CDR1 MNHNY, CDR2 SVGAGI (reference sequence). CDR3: CATGGEAFF. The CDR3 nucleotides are TGTGCCACCGGGGGTGAAGCTTTCTTT.

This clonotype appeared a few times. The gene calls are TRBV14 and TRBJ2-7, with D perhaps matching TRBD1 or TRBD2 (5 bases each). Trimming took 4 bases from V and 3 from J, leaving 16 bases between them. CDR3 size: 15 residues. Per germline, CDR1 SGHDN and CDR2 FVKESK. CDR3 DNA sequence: TGTGCCAGCAGCCGGACGTTCAGGGAGAACTACGAGCAGTACTTC. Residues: CASSRTFRENYEQYF.

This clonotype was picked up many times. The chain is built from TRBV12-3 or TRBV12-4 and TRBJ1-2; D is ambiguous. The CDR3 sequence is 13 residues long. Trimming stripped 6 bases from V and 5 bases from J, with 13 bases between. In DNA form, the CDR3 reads TGTGCCAGCAGCTCGAGAGGTGGATATGGCTACACCTTC. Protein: CASSSRGGYGYTF.

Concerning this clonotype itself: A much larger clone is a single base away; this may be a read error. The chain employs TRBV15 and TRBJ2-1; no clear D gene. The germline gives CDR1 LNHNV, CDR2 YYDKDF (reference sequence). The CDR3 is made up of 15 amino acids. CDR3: CAASRDLRVPNEQFF. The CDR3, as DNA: TGTGCCGCCAGCAGAGATCTTCGGGTGCCCAATGAGCAGTTCTTC.

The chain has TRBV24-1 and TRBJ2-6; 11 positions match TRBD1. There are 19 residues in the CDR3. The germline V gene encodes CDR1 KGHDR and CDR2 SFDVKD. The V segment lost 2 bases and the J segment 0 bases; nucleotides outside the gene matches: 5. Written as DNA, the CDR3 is TGTGCCACCAGTGATTCTCGGACAGGGGGCTCCTCTGGGGCCAACGTCCTGACTTTC. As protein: CATSDSRTGGSSGANVLTF.

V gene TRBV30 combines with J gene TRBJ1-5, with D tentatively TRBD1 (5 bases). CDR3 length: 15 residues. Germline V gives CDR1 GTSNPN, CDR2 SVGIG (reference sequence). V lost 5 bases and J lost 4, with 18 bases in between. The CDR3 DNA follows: TGTGCCTGGGGTGAGAACACCGGGGGAAATCAGCCCCAGCATTTT. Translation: CAWGENTGGNQPQHF.

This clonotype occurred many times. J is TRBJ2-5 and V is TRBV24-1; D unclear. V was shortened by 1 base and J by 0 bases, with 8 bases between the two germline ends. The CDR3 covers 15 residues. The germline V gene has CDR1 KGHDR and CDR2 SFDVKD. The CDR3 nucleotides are TGTGCCACCAGTGATTTTTCAGCGAACCAAGAGACCCAGTACTTC. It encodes CATSDFSANQETQYF.

The CDR3 sequence is CASSLGSLIYEQYF. The DNA for the CDR3 is TGTGCCAGCAGCTTAGGGAGCCTGATCTACGAGCAGTACTTC. The chain recombines TRBV7-2 with TRBJ2-5; D is ambiguous. The closer fit of TRBJ2-7 to the DNA end suggests the J call may be wrong. The CDR3 covers 14 residues. The germline CDR1 and CDR2 sequences are SGHTA and FQGNSA.